These 10 T cell receptor beta chains were sequenced from one sample in a study of control samples from healthy donors and cancer patients. The method was immunoSEQ multiplex PCR; TCRdb's version includes in-frame clones alone and lacks a portion of them. The sample has over 150,000 clones; about 94% are singletons. The sequencing sample was made of PBMCs. All receptors derive from a man aged 60 to 69 with colorectal cancer.

The rearrangement uses TRBV7-2 and TRBJ1-6; D is unclear. V was pared by 0 bases and J by 7 bases, with 10 bases between. CDR3 length: 15 amino acids. Germline assignment: CDR1 SGHTA and CDR2 FQGNSA. The CDR3 sequence: CASSLAWTANSPLHF. CDR3 sequence (DNA): TGTGCCAGCAGCTTAGCCTGGACGGCAAATTCACCCCTCCACTTT. The complete variable domain, with remaining parts taken from reference TRBV7-2 and TRBJ1-6, reads GAGVSQSPSNKVTEKGKDVELRCDPISGHTALYWYRQSLGQGLEFLIYFQGNSAPDKSGLPSDRFSAERTGGSVSTLTIQRTQQEDSAVYLCASSLAWTANSPLHFGNGTRLTVT.

The V and J genes are TRBV18 and TRBJ1-1; D is unclear. Germline assignment: CDR1 KGHSH and CDR2 LQKENI. Trimming cost V 3 bases and J 5 bases, with 22 bases left between them. The CDR3 loop spans 17 amino acids. The CDR3 protein is CASSPIADPGLGTEAFF. CDR3 DNA sequence: TGTGCCAGCTCACCTATTGCGGACCCAGGCCTAGGGACTGAAGCTTTCTTT.

This rearrangement joins TRBV27 to TRBJ1-1, with 7 bases matching TRBD1. This CDR3 is 15 amino acids long. The germline gives CDR1 MNHEY, CDR2 SMNVEV (reference sequence). J lost 0 bases, V lost 0 bases, and 1 base had no gene match. The CDR3 DNA reads as TGTGCCAGCAGTTTATCTGGGACAGTGAACACTGAAGCTTTCTTT. This sequence encodes CASSLSGTVNTEAFF.

The V call is TRBV6-5, the J call TRBJ1-4; D uncertain. The CDR3 contains 14 residues. V was shortened by 7 bases and J by 0 bases, with 9 bases between the two germline ends. Germline V gene lookup returns CDR1 MNHEY and CDR2 SVGAGI. The CDR3 is CASKVTATNEKLFF. DNA for the CDR3: TGTGCCAGCAAAGTCACTGCAACTAATGAAAAACTGTTTTTT.

The rearrangement uses TRBV11-2 and TRBJ1-1; D gene unclear. The CDR3 totals 13 residues. Trimming took off 4 bases at V and 1 base at J, with 7 bases between the two ends. Germline V gives CDR1 SGHAT, CDR2 FQNNGV. CDR3 protein: CASSSHENTEAFF. The CDR3 DNA sequence: TGTGCCAGCAGCTCACATGAGAACACTGAAGCTTTCTTT.

The chain couples TRBV2 to TRBJ1-2; no firm D call. This CDR3 is built from 13 residues. The germline CDR1 and CDR2 sequences are SNHLY and FYNNEI. Trimming removed 7 bases from V and 0 bases from J, with 9 bases in between. The CDR3 region is CASKSSPNYGYTF. The CDR3 bases are TGTGCCAGCAAAAGTTCTCCTAACTATGGCTACACCTTC.

The chain employs TRBV6-2 or TRBV6-3 and TRBJ2-3, with 14 bases that match TRBD2. Germline trimming cut 5 bases from V and 6 bases from J; bases unmatched to any gene: 7. The germline CDR1 and CDR2 sequences are MNHEY and SVGEGT. The length of the CDR3 is 16 residues. CDR3 DNA sequence: TGTGCCAGCAGTAGGACTAGCGGGGGGACCACGGATACGCAGTATTTT. Its translation is CASSRTSGGTTDTQYF.

The chain couples TRBV19 to TRBJ1-5, with no clear D. CDR1 and CDR2 (germline): LNHDA, SQIVND (reference sequence). This CDR3 contains 12 residues. V lost 3 bases to trimming and J lost 7 bases, with 7 bases between them. This chain's CDR3 is CASSIVPQPQHF. The CDR3 DNA reads TGTGCCAGTAGTATCGTGCCCCAGCCCCAGCATTTT.

V and J are TRBV6-1 and TRBJ1-3; 9 positions agree with TRBD1. The J segment lost 8 bases and the V segment lost 3 bases, leaving 2 bases of the junction unmatched. In germline, CDR1 is MNHNS, CDR2 SASEGT. The CDR3 is 13 residues long. CDR3 nucleotide sequence: TGTGCCAGCAGTGACGACAGGGGGGACACCATATATTTT. Its protein is CASSDDRGDTIYF.

The gene calls are TRBV3-1 (or the pseudogene TRBV3-2) and TRBJ1-1, with TRBD1 matching over 7 bases. The CDR3 is made up of 14 amino acids. V shed 2 bases, J shed 1 base, and the junction held 1 base outside the gene matches. Germline loops: CDR1 LGHDT, CDR2 YNNKEL (reference sequence). CDR3 sequence: CASSQTGANTEAFF. Here the CDR3 DNA reads TGTGCCAGCAGCCAAACAGGGGCGAACACTGAAGCTTTCTTT.